The 10 T cell receptor beta chains given below trace back to one sample, sequenced in a study of T cell repertoires in cytomegalovirus infection. MiXCR, run by TCRdb on the reads, gives a single entry per CDR3 protein. The sample carries approximately 76,000 distinct CDR3 sequences, 3.7% recorded once. The sample comprised PBMCs. All receptors derive from a human donor in good health (CMV status not recorded). Some clones in this sample may be carry-over from other donors' samples.

Ten or more counts support this clonotype. The chain employs TRBV7-2 and TRBJ1-2; 7 bases are a match to TRBD1. The V and J ends lost 5 bases and 8 bases, in that order; junction bases with no gene match: 11. The CDR3 is made up of 14 amino acids. Germline V CDR1 and CDR2: SGHTA, FQGNSA. The CDR3 is CASSQGGGAWGYTF. CDR3 bases: TGTGCCAGCAGCCAGGGGGGGGGGGCTTGGGGCTACACCTTC.

This clonotype was seen many times. The CDR3 nucleotides are TGCGCCAGCAGCCCTGACCGGACAGGGGGCACAGATACGCAGTATTTT. It encodes CASSPDRTGGTDTQYF. The rearrangement uses TRBV5-1 and TRBJ2-3, with 9 bases aligning to TRBD1. The ends lost 4 bases at V and 1 base at J; junction bases unmatched: 7. This CDR3 contains 16 residues. Germline V gene data show CDR1 as SGHRS and CDR2 as YFSETQ.

The chain uses TRBV5-5 and TRBJ1-5; a weak D match, TRBD1 (5 bases). Trimming pared 0 bases from V and 4 bases from J, leaving 8 bases between. Germline CDR1 is SGHKS and CDR2 is YYEKEE (reference sequence). There are 14 residues in the CDR3. CDR3 sequence reads: CASSLAWGNQPQHF. CDR3 DNA: TGTGCCAGCAGCTTGGCCTGGGGGAATCAGCCCCAGCATTTT.

This clonotype was seen at least ten times. The V gene is TRBV7-6, the J gene TRBJ1-1, with 9 bases aligning to TRBD1. Per the germline V gene, CDR1 is SGHVS and CDR2 is FNYEAQ. The V segment lost 5 bases and the J segment 5 bases; nucleotides outside the gene matches: 9. CDR3 length: 15 amino acids. The CDR3 loop reads CASSPRTGGRTEAFF. DNA for the CDR3: TGTGCCAGCAGCCCACGAACAGGGGGCCGAACTGAAGCTTTCTTT.

This clonotype was counted at least ten times. The chain joins TRBV7-8 to TRBJ1-3; D remains unclear. Germline-derived CDR1 and CDR2 are SGHVS and FQNEAQ. The CDR3 sequence is 15 residues long. The ends were cut back, 5 bases at V and 6 bases at J, with 17 bases in the middle. This CDR3 reads CASSVDTLRENTIYF. CDR3 sequence (DNA): TGTGCCAGCAGCGTAGACACCCTTCGCGAAAACACCATATATTTT.

This clonotype was counted many times. The rearrangement uses TRBV4-3 and TRBJ2-7; 8 positions match TRBD1. CDR1 LGHNA and CDR2 YSLEER come from the germline V gene. V was clipped by 1 base and J by 4 bases; unmatched bases: 9. This CDR3 has 16 residues. The CDR3 nucleotides are TGCGCCAGCAGCCAAGGGGGACAGGACGCAAGTTACGAGCAGTACTTC. It encodes CASSQGGQDASYEQYF.

This clonotype was recorded many times. The chain is built from TRBV7-6 and TRBJ1-1, with D maybe TRBD1 (5 bases). Per germline, CDR1 SGHVS and CDR2 FNYEAQ. V was cut by 1 base and J by 4 bases, with 7 bases left in between. This CDR3 spans 13 amino acids. The DNA of the CDR3 is TGTGCCAGCAGCTTAGGGGGGACCACTGAAGCTTTCTTT. It encodes CASSLGGTTEAFF. Complete variable domain (other parts from reference TRBV7-6 and TRBJ1-1): GAGVSQSPRYKVTKRGQDVALRCDPISGHVSLYWYRQALGQGPEFLTYFNYEAQQDKSGLPNDRFSAERPEGSISTLTIQRTEQRDSAMYRCASSLGGTTEAFFGQGTRLTVV.

This clonotype occurred many times. This chain joins TRBV3-1 and TRBJ1-3, with D hard to call. The V end was cut by 1 base, the J end by 0 bases, with 4 bases between. CDR1 and CDR2 (germline): LGHDT, YNNKEL (reference sequence). The CDR3 has 14 amino acids. The DNA of the CDR3 is TGTGCCAGCAGCCAAGGATCCTCTGGAAACACCATATATTTT. As protein: CASSQGSSGNTIYF.

This clonotype was detected ten times or more. The chain recombines TRBV6-5 with TRBJ2-7; D possibly corresponds to TRBD2 (6 bases). V lost 0 bases to trimming and J lost 0 bases, with 9 bases between them. The CDR3 runs 15 residues. CDR1 and CDR2 from the germline V gene are MNHEY and SVGAGI. For the CDR3, the DNA is TGTGCCAGCAGTTACTCGGCTAGCGTCTCCTACGAGCAGTACTTC. Encoded protein: CASSYSASVSYEQYF.

There are many counts of this clonotype. V and J are TRBV19 and TRBJ2-5; tentative D call: TRBD2 (7 bases). CDR3 length equals 16 residues. V lost 3 bases to trimming and J lost 0 bases, with 14 bases between them. Germline V lookup: CDR1 LNHDA, CDR2 SQIVND (reference sequence). The CDR3 is CASSISRGADQETQYF. In DNA, the CDR3 is TGTGCCAGTAGTATCAGTCGGGGGGCGGACCAAGAGACCCAGTACTTC.